These 30 T cell receptor beta chains share one sample of origin, sequenced in a study of cytomegalovirus exposure and HLA in healthy donors. In the PCR, 60 Vbeta and 13 Jbeta primers were used. Using immunoSEQ multiplex PCR, the repertoire was profiled, and TCRdb retains in-frame clones only, with some absent. This table holds about 150,000 clones, more than 60% found once. The sequenced sample was PBMCs. Receptors originate from a woman between 35 and 50 years old in good health and CMV-seronegative.

The chain links TRBV28 to TRBJ1-5; TRBD1 aligns across 9 bases. With 5 bases clipped from V and 7 bases from J, the junction kept 3 bases outside the gene matches. The CDR3 runs to 13 residues. The germline V gene encodes CDR1 MDHEN and CDR2 SYDVKM. The DNA of the CDR3 is TGTGCCAGCAGTGGAGACAGGGGGCAGCCCCAGCATTTT. Protein: CASSGDRGQPQHF.

The count of this clone is one. The chain joins TRBV29-1 to TRBJ1-1, with a tentative D call TRBD1 (6 bases). Trimming removed 7 bases from V and 1 base from J, with 13 bases in between. Germline lookup yields CDR1 SQVTM and CDR2 ANQGSEA. The CDR3 sequence is 13 residues long. This CDR3 reads CSGRTETNTEAFF. The CDR3 nucleotides read TGCAGCGGGAGGACAGAGACGAACACTGAAGCTTTCTTT.

The rearrangement uses TRBV6-4 and TRBJ2-3, with 7 bases identical to TRBD2. Losses at the gene ends were 4 bases for V and 3 bases for J; bases not matched to a gene: 4. Germline CDR1 MRHNA, CDR2 SNTAGT. The CDR3 has 14 amino acids. CDR3 residues: CASSGGSVTDTQYF. Here the CDR3 DNA reads TGTGCCAGCAGTGGCGGGAGTGTTACAGATACGCAGTATTTT.

This chain connects TRBV6-1 to TRBJ2-3; 14 nucleotides line up with TRBD2. Looked up from germline, CDR1 is MNHNS and CDR2 is SASEGT. This CDR3 spans 15 amino acids. Trimming cost V 4 bases and J 6 bases; bases outside gene matches: 3. This CDR3 reads CASSGLAGGADTQYF. For the CDR3, the DNA is TGTGCCAGCAGTGGACTAGCGGGAGGGGCGGATACGCAGTATTTT.

The chain uses TRBV29-1 and TRBJ1-1; 7 bases align to TRBD1. The J segment lost 1 base and the V segment lost 6 bases, leaving 2 bases of the junction unmatched. The germline V gene encodes CDR1 SQVTM and CDR2 ANQGSEA. CDR3 length: 12 amino acids. CDR3: CSVGTANTEAFF. In DNA, the CDR3 is TGCAGCGTCGGGACAGCGAACACTGAAGCTTTCTTT. The full variable domain, rest sourced from reference TRBV29-1 and TRBJ1-1, is SAVISQKPSRDICQRGTSLTIQCQVDSQVTMMFWYRQQPGQSLTLIATANQGSEATYESGFVIDKFPISRPNLTFSTLTVSNMSPEDSSIYLCSVGTANTEAFFGQGTRLTVV.

The chain couples TRBV5-1 to TRBJ2-7, with D perhaps TRBD2 (5 bases). The CDR3 covers 17 residues. Trimming removed 0 bases at V and 5 bases at J, with 21 bases between. CDR1 SGHRS and CDR2 YFSETQ come from the germline V gene. The CDR3 coding sequence is TGCGCCAGCAGCTTGGGGCTTCGGGTACTAGTCGTGGACGAGCAGTACTTC. Its protein is CASSLGLRVLVVDEQYF.

The rearrangement joins TRBV5-1 to TRBJ1-1, with unresolved D. This CDR3 comprises 13 residues. Trimming took off 7 bases at V and 1 base at J, with 11 bases between the two ends. CDR1 is SGHRS and CDR2 is YFSETQ in the germline V gene. CDR3 region: CASGKRENTEAFF. The CDR3, as DNA: TGCGCCAGCGGGAAGAGGGAGAACACTGAAGCTTTCTTT.

With respect to this clone: The same CDR3 can be traced to other DNA sequences in this sample. The chain carries TRBV30 and TRBJ1-1, with D hard to call. This CDR3 comprises 13 residues. Germline CDR1 is GTSNPN and CDR2 is SVGIG (reference sequence). Trimming removed 1 base at V and 1 base at J, with 7 bases between. The CDR3 protein is CAWSARGNTEAFF. DNA for the CDR3: TGTGCCTGGAGTGCACGAGGGAACACTGAAGCTTTCTTT.

CDR3 protein: CASSLLGGLDTEAFF. The CDR3 nucleotides read TGTGCCAGCAGCTTACTGGGAGGACTCGACACTGAAGCTTTCTTT. The V and J genes are TRBV7-2 and TRBJ1-1; D call uncertain. Germline lookup yields CDR1 SGHTA and CDR2 FQGNSA. CDR3 length: 15 amino acids. V was pared by 2 bases and J by 3 bases, with 13 bases between. Drawing the rest from reference TRBV7-2 and TRBJ1-1, the complete variable domain is GAGVSQSPSNKVTEKGKDVELRCDPISGHTALYWYRQSLGQGLEFLIYFQGNSAPDKSGLPSDRFSAERTGGSVSTLTIQRTQQEDSAVYLCASSLLGGLDTEAFFGQGTRLTVV.

In its sample, this clone was seen a few times. This rearrangement joins TRBV10-3 to TRBJ2-6, with TRBD2 identical over 9 bases. The V and J ends lost 5 bases and 0 bases, in that order; junction bases with no gene match: 11. The CDR3 has 19 amino acids. Germline-derived CDR1 and CDR2 are ENHRY and SYGVKD. The CDR3 DNA sequence: TGTGCCATCAGTCCAGGGGCTAGCGGGACCCGCTCTGGGGCCAACGTCCTGACTTTC. It encodes CAISPGASGTRSGANVLTF.

The chain employs TRBV9 and TRBJ1-4; 11 bases are a match to TRBD1. V was clipped by 4 bases and J by 5 bases; unmatched bases: 4. In germline, CDR1 is SGDLS, CDR2 YYNGEE. This CDR3 is built from 15 residues. The CDR3 DNA reads TGTGCCAGCAGCCCCCGGGACAGGGGGAATGAAAAACTGTTTTTT. Amino acid sequence: CASSPRDRGNEKLFF.

The gene calls are TRBV9 and TRBJ1-5; the D is unclear. Trimming cost V 0 bases and J 4 bases, with 8 bases left between them. The CDR3 is made up of 14 amino acids. Germline V CDR1 and CDR2: SGDLS, YYNGEE. CDR3 in amino acids: CASSVATTNQPQHF. The DNA for the CDR3 is TGTGCCAGCAGCGTAGCTACCACGAATCAGCCCCAGCATTTT.

V usage is TRBV11-2 and J usage is TRBJ2-3; 8 positions agree with TRBD2. Germline CDR1 is SGHAT and CDR2 is FQNNGV. V trimming: 3 bases; J trimming: 6 bases; junction bases outside the gene matches: 2. The CDR3 consists of 13 residues. CDR3 sequence reads: CASSFGGADTQYF. CDR3 nucleotide sequence: TGTGCCAGCAGCTTCGGGGGGGCCGATACGCAGTATTTT.

The chain recombines TRBV5-1 with TRBJ1-1, with TRBD1 as a possible D gene (5 bases). Germline loops: CDR1 SGHRS, CDR2 YFSETQ. Trimming stripped 4 bases from V and 1 base from J, with 14 bases between. The CDR3 totals 15 residues. In DNA, the CDR3 is TGCGCCAGCAGCCTCGTTGGGGCCCCGAACACTGAAGCTTTCTTT. It is translated as CASSLVGAPNTEAFF.

The rearrangement links TRBV10-2 to TRBJ1-2, with D perhaps TRBD1 (5 bases). CDR1 and CDR2 from the germline V gene are WSHSY and SAAADI. The CDR3 contains 12 residues. The V end was cut by 7 bases, the J end by 4 bases, with 10 bases between. The CDR3 is CASKGLTYGYTF. The CDR3, as DNA: TGCGCCAGCAAGGGACTTACCTATGGCTACACCTTC.

V usage is TRBV6-6 and J usage is TRBJ2-5, with 8 bases lining up with TRBD1. With V trimmed by 2 bases and J by 4 bases, 9 bases remained unmatched. CDR3 length: 16 amino acids. Looked up from germline, CDR1 is MNHNY and CDR2 is SVGAGI (reference sequence). The CDR3 DNA sequence: TGTGCCAGCAGTTACGGGCAGGGGGCCACGGGAGAGACCCAGTACTTC. This encodes CASSYGQGATGETQYF.

The V gene is TRBV5-4, the J gene TRBJ1-2; D possibly corresponds to TRBD1 (5 bases). Germline CDR1 and CDR2: SGHNT and YYREEE (reference sequence). The CDR3 contains 14 residues. V was shortened by 10 bases and J by 0 bases, with 16 bases between the two germline ends. CDR3 sequence (DNA): TGTGCCTACACGGGGGGAGGGGCTAACTATGGCTACACCTTC. Its translation: CAYTGGGANYGYTF.

The chain couples TRBV7-8 to TRBJ2-7; D might be TRBD1 (6 bases). Germline CDR1 SGHVS, CDR2 FQNEAQ. Trimming cost V 2 bases and J 3 bases, with 11 bases left between them. CDR3 size: 14 residues. The CDR3 sequence is CASSLQIGGYEQYF. The CDR3 DNA follows: TGTGCCAGCAGCTTACAGATAGGGGGCTACGAGCAGTACTTC. Combining the CDR3 with reference TRBV7-8 and TRBJ2-7 gives the whole variable domain GAGVSQSPRYKVAKRGQDVALRCDPISGHVSLFWYQQALGQGPEFLTYFQNEAQLDKSGLPSDRFFAERPEGSVSTLKIQRTQQEDSAVYLCASSLQIGGYEQYFGPGTRLTVT.

The rearrangement joins TRBV11-3 to TRBJ1-1, with unresolved D. The CDR3 runs to 13 residues. Trimming removed 5 bases from V and 3 bases from J, with 10 bases in between. Germline loops: CDR1 SGHNT, CDR2 YENEEA. Here the CDR3 DNA reads TGTGCCAGCAGCCCGGGTCTGGACACTGAAGCTTTCTTT. Amino acids: CASSPGLDTEAFF.

The chain employs TRBV5-4 and TRBJ1-6, with TRBD1 matching over 8 bases. Germline V CDR1 and CDR2: SGHNT, YYREEE (reference sequence). The CDR3 runs to 15 residues. V lost 2 bases and J lost 10; bases outside the gene matches: 8. In DNA form, the CDR3 reads TGTGCCAGCAGCTTTGTTGGCAGGGGGCAATCACCCCTCCACTTT. Its translation is CASSFVGRGQSPLHF.

J is TRBJ2-1 and V is TRBV5-6; no firm D call. CDR1 and CDR2 from the germline V gene are SGHDT and YYEEEE. The CDR3 totals 14 residues. Trimming pared 1 base from V and 5 bases from J, leaving 10 bases between. CDR3 sequence reads: CASSLFIYDNEQFF. The CDR3 nucleotides are TGTGCCAGCAGCTTGTTTATTTATGACAATGAGCAGTTCTTC.

Here the CDR3 DNA reads TGTGCCAGCAGCTTAGTTTACGGTCCGCGGGGGACCTACGAGCAGTACTTC. This translates into CASSLVYGPRGTYEQYF. The genes are TRBV11-3 and TRBJ2-7, with 7 bases that match TRBD2. The V and J ends lost 1 base and 2 bases, in that order; junction bases with no gene match: 11. This CDR3 spans 17 amino acids. Germline CDR1 reads SGHNT; CDR2 reads YENEEA.

This chain's CDR3 is CASMRDNQPQHF. The DNA of the CDR3 is TGTGCCAGCATGCGGGACAATCAGCCCCAGCATTTT. J is TRBJ1-5 and V is TRBV2; D gene uncertain. The CDR3 has 12 residues. Germline V gene data show CDR1 as SNHLY and CDR2 as FYNNEI. V lost 7 bases to trimming and J lost 3 bases, with 7 bases between them. The complete variable domain, with remaining parts taken from reference TRBV2 and TRBJ1-5, reads EPEVTQTPSHQVTQMGQEVILRCVPISNHLYFYWYRQILGQKVEFLVSFYNNEISEKSEIFDDQFSVERPDGSNFTLKIRSTKLEDSAMYFCASMRDNQPQHFGDGTRLSIL.

This clone was observed a handful of times. The rearrangement uses TRBV29-1 and TRBJ1-1; D is perhaps TRBD1 (6 bases). The CDR3 has 13 residues. V was shortened by 2 bases and J by 8 bases, with 15 bases between the two germline ends. Germline loops: CDR1 SQVTM, CDR2 ANQGSEA. The CDR3 protein is CSVELSGGLEAFF. CDR3 nucleotides: TGCAGCGTTGAACTATCTGGGGGCCTAGAAGCTTTCTTT.

The CDR3 DNA sequence: TGCGCCAGCAGCTTGGCCGTGAGCGGGACCACTGTCTACGAGCAGTACTTC. Its translation: CASSLAVSGTTVYEQYF. The chain has TRBV5-1 and TRBJ2-7; 7 bases are a match to TRBD2. The CDR3 spans 17 residues. CDR1 is SGHRS and CDR2 is YFSETQ in the germline V gene. Unmatched junction bases numbered 12, after V lost 0 bases and J lost 3 bases.

V and J are TRBV4-2 and TRBJ2-7, with D possibly TRBD1 on 7 matching bases. This CDR3 has 13 residues. Per the germline V gene, CDR1 is LGHNA and CDR2 is YNFKEQ. With 0 bases removed from V and 10 bases from J, the gap between germline ends came to 13 bases. The CDR3 here is CASSQESQGGQYF. The CDR3 coding sequence is TGTGCCAGCAGCCAAGAGAGCCAGGGGGGACAGTACTTC.

This clone was observed a few times. The rearrangement uses TRBV6-6 and TRBJ2-1, with D unclear. CDR3 length: 12 amino acids. V shed 5 bases and J shed 6 bases, with 8 bases lying between them. CDR1 and CDR2 (germline): MNHNY, SVGAGI (reference sequence). The CDR3 loop is CASSTVSNEQFF. In DNA form, the CDR3 reads TGTGCCAGCAGTACTGTATCCAATGAGCAGTTCTTC.

The sample holds one count of this clone. For the CDR3, the DNA is TGTGCCAGCAGTGAAGGAGCTGGGCCAGCAGGTACGCAGTATTTT. Its protein product is CASSEGAGPAGTQYF. The V call is TRBV6-1, the J call TRBJ2-3; D is unclear. V was trimmed by 1 base and J by 8 bases, leaving 16 bases between them. The CDR3 extends over 15 amino acids. Per the germline V gene, CDR1 is MNHNS and CDR2 is SASEGT.

This chain connects TRBV5-1 to TRBJ1-2, with D tentatively TRBD1 (5 bases). With 4 bases removed from V and 8 bases from J, the gap between germline ends came to 15 bases. Germline assignment: CDR1 SGHRS and CDR2 YFSETQ. This CDR3 is built from 13 residues. The CDR3 coding sequence is TGCGCCAGCAGCCAGACAGCAGCTATGGGCTACACCTTC. This sequence encodes CASSQTAAMGYTF.

The V and J genes are TRBV11-2 and TRBJ1-2; no definite D call. Trimming pared 5 bases from V and 5 bases from J, leaving 12 bases between. The CDR3 is 13 residues long. Germline V lookup: CDR1 SGHAT, CDR2 FQNNGV. Written as DNA, the CDR3 is TGTGCCAGCAGCCCTAGCCTGGGGTATGGCTACACCTTC. Translating it yields CASSPSLGYGYTF.